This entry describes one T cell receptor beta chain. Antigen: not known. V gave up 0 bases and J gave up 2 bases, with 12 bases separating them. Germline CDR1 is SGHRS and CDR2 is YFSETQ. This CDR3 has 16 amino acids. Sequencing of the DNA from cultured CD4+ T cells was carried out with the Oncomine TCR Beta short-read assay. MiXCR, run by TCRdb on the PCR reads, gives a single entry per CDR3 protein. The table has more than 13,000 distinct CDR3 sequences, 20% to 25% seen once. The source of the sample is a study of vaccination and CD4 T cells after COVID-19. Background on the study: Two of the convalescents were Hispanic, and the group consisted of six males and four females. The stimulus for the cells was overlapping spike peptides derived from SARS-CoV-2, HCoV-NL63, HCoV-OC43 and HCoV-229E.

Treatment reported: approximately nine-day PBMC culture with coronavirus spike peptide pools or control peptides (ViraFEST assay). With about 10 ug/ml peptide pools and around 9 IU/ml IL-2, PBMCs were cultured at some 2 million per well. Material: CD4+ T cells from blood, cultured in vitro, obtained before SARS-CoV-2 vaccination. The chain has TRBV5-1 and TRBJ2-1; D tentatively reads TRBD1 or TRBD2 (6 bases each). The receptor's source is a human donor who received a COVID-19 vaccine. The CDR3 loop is CASSLVTGDTYNEQFF. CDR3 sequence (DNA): TGCGCCAGCAGCTTGGTGACGGGGGACACCTACAATGAGCAGTTCTTC.